This passage covers 15 T cell receptor beta chains from one sample sequenced in a study of T cells in narcolepsy. Clones were read by immunoSEQ multiplex PCR, and TCRdb kept only the in-frame ones, dropping some. The sample includes 20,000 to 30,000 clones, around 85% of them seen just once. Source material: CD45RA- memory CD4+ T cells from PBMCs. The receptors come from a human donor with narcolepsy.

The chain links TRBV4-2 to TRBJ2-5; 8 bases are a match to TRBD2. From germline, CDR1 is LGHNA and CDR2 YNFKEQ. V was clipped by 4 bases and J by 11 bases; unmatched bases: 15. The CDR3 contains 15 residues. This CDR3 is CASSLGQRGPGEQYF. Written as DNA, the CDR3 is TGTGCCAGCAGCCTCGGGCAGCGGGGGCCGGGGGAGCAGTACTTC.

V is TRBV6-1 and J is TRBJ1-2; perhaps TRBD1 as D (6 bases). V lost 5 bases, J lost 8 bases, and 12 bases lay in between. This CDR3 is 12 amino acids long. Germline values: CDR1 MNHNS, CDR2 SASEGT. The CDR3 DNA is TGTGCCAGCAGTCAACAGGGAGGCGGCTACACCTTC. This sequence encodes CASSQQGGGYTF.

V gene TRBV6-1 combines with J gene TRBJ2-1; 7 positions match TRBD2. Germline V gene data show CDR1 as MNHNS and CDR2 as SASEGT. Trimming cost V 2 bases and J 15 bases; bases outside gene matches: 10. This CDR3 spans 13 amino acids. The CDR3 DNA follows: TGTGCCAGCAGTGAAACTCGGGACTATGGAACGTTCTTC. Its translation is CASSETRDYGTFF.

The rearrangement joins TRBV11-3 to TRBJ2-7; D is ambiguous. Trimming removed 2 bases from V and 9 bases from J, with 11 bases in between. CDR1 is SGHNT and CDR2 is YENEEA in the germline V gene. This CDR3 has 12 amino acids. The CDR3 protein is CASSLTRSRQYF. The CDR3 DNA sequence: TGTGCCAGCAGCTTAACACGGTCCCGGCAGTACTTC.

V usage is TRBV19 and J usage is TRBJ2-7; D possibly corresponds to TRBD2 (6 bases). The V gene lost 5 bases and the J gene lost 12 bases, with 23 bases spanning the gap. This CDR3 has 14 residues. From germline, CDR1 is LNHDA and CDR2 SQIVND (reference sequence). CDR3 sequence (DNA): TGTGCCAGTAGTGATATAGTCGGGACTCACCCCCCGTACTTC. Translated, it gives CASSDIVGTHPPYF.

A word on this clone: The junction does not match germline at one end; this may be a read error. The chain employs TRBV7-9 and TRBJ2-1; TRBD2 matches 15 bases. Germline V gives CDR1 SEHNR, CDR2 FQNEAQ (reference sequence). This CDR3 comprises 18 residues. CDR3 amino acids: CTSKWTSGRASVANEQFF. The CDR3 nucleotides are TGTACCAGCAAATGGACTAGCGGGAGGGCCTCAGTAGCCAATGAGCAGTTCTTC.

The chain couples TRBV30 to TRBJ1-6; TRBD1 aligns across 7 bases. The germline V gene encodes CDR1 GTSNPN and CDR2 SVGIG (reference sequence). After removal of 7 bases from V and 0 bases from J, the junction contained 9 bases not matched to a gene. This CDR3 has 16 amino acids. The CDR3 region is CAFRTGGSSYNSPLHF. The DNA for the CDR3 is TGTGCCTTCCGGACAGGAGGGAGCTCCTATAATTCACCCCTCCACTTT.

This clone was seen a handful of times. The chain is built from TRBV5-4 and TRBJ2-2; TRBD1 or TRBD2 may be the D gene (6 bases each). Germline lookup yields CDR1 SGHNT and CDR2 YYREEE (reference sequence). The length of the CDR3 is 15 residues. Trimming stripped 4 bases from V and 0 bases from J, with 10 bases between. CDR3 sequence: CASSAGHSNTGELFF. The DNA for the CDR3 is TGTGCCAGCAGCGCGGGACACTCGAACACCGGGGAGCTGTTTTTT.

The rearrangement uses TRBV19 and TRBJ2-7; weak D call: TRBD1 (6 bases). The CDR3 loop spans 13 amino acids. The germline V and J ends were trimmed by 4 bases and 6 bases, with 13 bases remaining between them. Germline values: CDR1 LNHDA, CDR2 SQIVND (reference sequence). CDR3 coding DNA: TGTGCCAGTAGTAGGGGGCAACCTTCCGAGCAGTACTTC. Translation gives CASSRGQPSEQYF.

V is TRBV29-1 and J is TRBJ2-5; 7 bases map to TRBD1. The CDR3 sequence is 17 residues long. CDR1 and CDR2 (germline): SQVTM, ANQGSEA. Trimming removed 6 bases from V and 1 base from J; junction bases left unmatched: 17. As DNA, the CDR3 is TGCAGCGTCGCTGGGACAGTCGGTTCCAAGGCCCAAGAGACCCAGTACTTC. It codes for CSVAGTVGSKAQETQYF.

The chain combines TRBV5-6 with TRBJ2-1; perhaps TRBD2 as D (6 bases). The germline V gene encodes CDR1 SGHDT and CDR2 YYEEEE. The CDR3 is 15 residues long. Trimming removed 0 bases from V and 8 bases from J, with 15 bases in between. This CDR3 reads CASSLGQIRRDEQFF. CDR3 sequence (DNA): TGTGCCAGCAGCTTGGGTCAGATAAGGAGGGATGAGCAGTTCTTC.

The J gene is TRBJ2-5, the V gene TRBV6-5; 7 nucleotides align to TRBD2. CDR3 size: 14 residues. In germline, CDR1 is MNHEY, CDR2 SVGAGI. The V gene end was trimmed by 5 bases and the J gene end by 2 bases; junction bases not matched to a gene: 5. CDR3 in DNA: TGTGCCAGCAGTATACGACTAGCACAAGAGACCCAGTACTTC. As protein: CASSIRLAQETQYF.

The gene calls are TRBV5-1 and TRBJ2-1; 9 bases map to TRBD2. This CDR3 is built from 20 residues. From germline, CDR1 is SGHRS and CDR2 YFSETQ. V was pared by 4 bases and J by 7 bases, with 24 bases of the junction left unmatched. CDR3 DNA: TGCGCCAGCAGCGCCCGGCCTGGGGCGGGAGGGGAAGTGTATATGAATGAGCAGTTCTTC. It codes for CASSARPGAGGEVYMNEQFF.

A few counts support this clone. The V and J genes are TRBV10-2 and TRBJ1-4, with D perhaps matching TRBD1 (5 bases). The CDR3 is 13 amino acids. Germline assignment: CDR1 WSHSY and CDR2 SAAADI. Trimming stripped 8 bases from V and 7 bases from J, with 14 bases between. CDR3 coding DNA: TGCGCCAGCCTTCTGGGGCCTGCTGAAAAACTGTTTTTT. Protein product: CASLLGPAEKLFF.

This rearrangement joins TRBV27 to TRBJ1-1, with a tentative D call TRBD1 (5 bases). CDR3 size: 15 residues. V was pared by 5 bases and J by 5 bases, with 18 bases between. Looked up from germline, CDR1 is MNHEY and CDR2 is SMNVEV (reference sequence). CDR3 in DNA: TGTGCCAGCAGTCCCCCAGGGCCTTGGGGAACTGAAGCTTTCTTT. This sequence encodes CASSPPGPWGTEAFF.